Each of the 23 T cell receptor beta chains below was sequenced from the same sample in a study of CD8+ T cells in alopecia areata. Following RNA extraction, reverse transcription yielded cDNA that acted as the sequencing template. Sequencing used immunoSEQ multiplex PCR; TCRdb keeps in-frame clones, though not all of them. The sample carries 90,000 to 120,000 clones, 84% recorded once. Regarding treatment: oral pan-JAK inhibitor, 5-10 mg twice daily. Sequenced material: CD8+ T cells sorted from blood, taken at week 24, from a patient treated with tofacitinib. These receptors all come from a human donor with alopecia areata.

The V gene is TRBV6-1, the J gene TRBJ2-4; D is perhaps TRBD2 (6 bases). Germline CDR1 MNHNS, CDR2 SASEGT. Trimming pared 7 bases from V and 8 bases from J, leaving 18 bases between. This CDR3 contains 14 residues. CDR3 region: CASITGESFDIQYF. As DNA, the CDR3 is TGTGCCAGCATCACGGGGGAGAGTTTCGACATTCAGTACTTC.

The J gene is TRBJ2-6, the V gene TRBV5-6, with TRBD1 as a possible D gene (5 bases). The V gene's germline CDR1 is SGHDT and CDR2 YYEEEE. Trimming shortened V by 4 bases and J by 2 bases, and 13 bases separated the two germline ends. CDR3 length equals 16 residues. The CDR3 bases are TGTGCCAGCAGCCCCTGGGCAGGGACTGGGGCCAACGTCCTGACTTTC. This codes for CASSPWAGTGANVLTF.

The chain has TRBV23-1 and TRBJ2-5; possible D gene TRBD1, 7 bases. TRBV23-1 is reported as an ORF; its role is uncertain. The CDR3 covers 17 residues. The V and J ends lost 2 bases and 3 bases respectively, with 19 bases between them. The CDR3: CASSQEGGTAPKETQYF. CDR3 sequence (DNA): TGCGCCAGCAGTCAAGAAGGGGGGACAGCACCAAAAGAGACCCAGTACTTC.

The chain couples TRBV29-1 to TRBJ1-2; TRBD1 might be the D (5 bases). V lost 3 bases and J lost 8, with 10 bases in between. Germline CDR1 SQVTM, CDR2 ANQGSEA. The CDR3 consists of 11 residues. CDR3 sequence reads: CSVDGRGGYTF. The CDR3 DNA follows: TGCAGCGTTGACGGGAGGGGCGGCTACACCTTC.

This chain connects TRBV7-9 to TRBJ2-5, with a weak D call TRBD1 (6 bases). The J call is uncertain, as TRBJ2-7 better fits the DNA end. Germline-derived CDR1 and CDR2 are SEHNR and FQNEAQ (reference sequence). The CDR3 is 14 amino acids. The chain's CDR3 is CASSSNRDAYEQYF. The CDR3 DNA sequence: TGTGCCAGCAGCTCCAACAGGGACGCCTACGAGCAGTACTTC.

This sequence joins TRBV5-1 and TRBJ2-2; a possible D gene is TRBD1 (6 bases). The CDR3 consists of 16 residues. V lost 1 base and J lost 1, with 11 bases in between. Germline CDR1 is SGHRS and CDR2 is YFSETQ. In DNA form, the CDR3 reads TGCGCCAGCAGCTTGAATAGGGGGATGAACACCGGGGAGCTGTTTTTT. Its protein is CASSLNRGMNTGELFF.

Written as DNA, the CDR3 is TGCGCCAGCAGCCAAGAGTCTGGGATTCTGAACACTGAAGCTTTCTTT. Translated: CASSQESGILNTEAFF. This chain joins TRBV4-1 and TRBJ1-1; D not resolved. Germline-derived CDR1 and CDR2 are MGHRA and YSYEKL. V was shortened by 0 bases and J by 0 bases, with 11 bases between the two germline ends. The CDR3 extends over 16 amino acids.

The rearrangement joins TRBV30 to TRBJ1-1, with D tentatively TRBD1 (5 bases). V was cut by 6 bases and J by 11 bases, with 19 bases left in between. The germline V gene has CDR1 GTSNPN and CDR2 SVGIG (reference sequence). CDR3 length equals 12 residues. CDR3 nucleotide sequence: TGTGCCTGTATGGGGGGGACCTTAGGGGCTTTCTTT. Protein: CACMGGTLGAFF.

The chain carries TRBV27 and TRBJ2-5; no definite D call. V shed 1 base and J shed 1 base, with 4 bases lying between them. The CDR3 consists of 13 residues. Per germline, CDR1 MNHEY and CDR2 SMNVEV (reference sequence). CDR3 DNA: TGTGCCAGCAGTTTATTATCCCAAGAGACCCAGTACTTC. It is translated as CASSLLSQETQYF.

This rearrangement joins TRBV7-2 to TRBJ2-2; possible D gene TRBD1, 6 bases. CDR1 SGHTA and CDR2 FQGNSA come from the germline V gene. The CDR3 extends over 13 amino acids. Between the trimmed V and J ends, which lost 5 bases and 6 bases, there was a span of 10 bases. The CDR3 loop is CASSLTGPGELFF. CDR3 DNA sequence: TGTGCCAGCAGCCTGACAGGTCCCGGGGAGCTGTTTTTT.

This clone was picked up one time. Here the CDR3 reads CASLGGELFF. The CDR3, as DNA: TGTGCCAGTCTTGGCGGGGAGCTGTTTTTT. V usage is TRBV19 and J usage is TRBJ2-2; no clear D gene. The CDR3 contains 10 residues. The germline V gene has CDR1 LNHDA and CDR2 SQIVND (reference sequence). Trimming left V 8 bases short and J 7 bases short, with 5 bases between. Variable domain in full (rest from reference TRBV19 and TRBJ2-2): DGGITQSPKYLFRKEGQNVTLSCEQNLNHDAMYWYRQDPGQGLRLIYYSQIVNDFQKGDIAEGYSVSREKKESFPLTVTSAQKNPTAFYLCASLGGELFFGEGSRLTVL.

The rearrangement joins TRBV5-4 to TRBJ2-1; 9 nucleotides match TRBD1. Germline V lookup: CDR1 SGHNT, CDR2 YYREEE (reference sequence). V was clipped by 4 bases and J by 9 bases; unmatched bases: 17. This CDR3 is 17 amino acids long. The chain's CDR3 is CASSPQPPDRGWSEQFF. The CDR3 coding sequence is TGTGCCAGCAGCCCCCAACCCCCGGACAGGGGTTGGTCTGAGCAGTTCTTC.

The chain recombines TRBV9 with TRBJ1-1; TRBD1 aligns across 10 bases. J gave up 5 bases and V 4 bases, and 5 bases lay outside the gene matches. This CDR3 has 14 residues. Germline lookup yields CDR1 SGDLS and CDR2 YYNGEE. CDR3 in DNA: TGTGCCAGCAGCTCGGGACAGGGGTGGACTGAAGCTTTCTTT. Protein product: CASSSGQGWTEAFF.

The chain carries TRBV2 and TRBJ2-1; TRBD2 matches at 13 bases. Germline V lookup: CDR1 SNHLY, CDR2 FYNNEI. This CDR3 has 18 residues. The J segment lost 4 bases and the V segment lost 1 base, leaving 7 bases of the junction unmatched. CDR3: CASSEEGLAGYLYNEQFF. Written as DNA, the CDR3 is TGTGCCAGCAGTGAAGAGGGACTAGCGGGGTACCTGTACAATGAGCAGTTCTTC.

J is TRBJ2-1 and V is TRBV27, with D maybe TRBD2 (6 bases). Germline loops: CDR1 MNHEY, CDR2 SMNVEV (reference sequence). V dropped 5 bases and J dropped 2 bases, with 7 bases sitting between them. This CDR3 has 13 amino acids. CDR3 region: CASSTGAYNEQFF. CDR3 nucleotides: TGTGCCAGCAGTACGGGGGCCTACAATGAGCAGTTCTTC.

This chain links TRBV7-9 with TRBJ2-7; no firm D call. The CDR3 has 16 amino acids. Germline CDR1 is SEHNR and CDR2 is FQNEAQ (reference sequence). V lost 4 bases to trimming and J lost 0 bases, with 16 bases between them. CDR3 DNA sequence: TGTGCCAGCAGCTCGACCGCTGGCTACCCCTCCTACGAGCAGTACTTC. Translation gives CASSSTAGYPSYEQYF.

V and J are TRBV4-2 and TRBJ2-3, with D maybe TRBD1 (5 bases). CDR3 length equals 15 residues. The V gene's germline CDR1 is LGHNA and CDR2 YNFKEQ. V dropped 5 bases and J dropped 2 bases, with 14 bases sitting between them. The DNA for the CDR3 is TGTGCCAGCAGCGGCCGAGTAGGGGCCACAGATACGCAGTATTTT. Residues: CASSGRVGATDTQYF.

The J gene is TRBJ2-1, the V gene TRBV4-3, with 12 bases fitting TRBD2. Germline trimming cut 0 bases from V and 8 bases from J; bases unmatched to any gene: 11. The CDR3 extends over 18 amino acids. Germline V gene lookup returns CDR1 LGHNA and CDR2 YSLEER. CDR3 amino acids: CASSQDWASGGGTDEQFF. The CDR3 nucleotides read TGCGCCAGCAGCCAAGATTGGGCTAGCGGGGGGGGGACCGATGAGCAGTTCTTC.

This chain connects TRBV14 to TRBJ1-3; D might be TRBD1 (6 bases). The CDR3 is made up of 15 amino acids. Germline CDR1 and CDR2: SGHDN and FVKESK. V shed 0 bases and J shed 5 bases, with 11 bases lying between them. CDR3 DNA sequence: TGTGCCAGCAGCCAAGATATCAGGGGACGAAACACCATATATTTT. Protein product: CASSQDIRGRNTIYF.

Regarding this clone: One end of the junction varies from germline; a read error may be responsible. The chain joins TRBV7-7 to TRBJ2-5; D might be TRBD2 (7 bases). This CDR3 has 16 residues. Germline CDR1 SSHAT, CDR2 FNYEAQ (reference sequence). The DNA for the CDR3 is TGTGCTAGCAGCTTACTCAACCGGGGGGCCTATGAGACCCAGTACTTC. As protein: CASSLLNRGAYETQYF. Complete variable domain (other parts from reference TRBV7-7 and TRBJ2-5): GAGVSQSPRYKVTKRGQDVTLRCDPISSHATLYWYQQALGQGPEFLTYFNYEAQPDKSGLPSDRFSAERPEGSISTLTIQRTEQRDSAMYRCASSLLNRGAYETQYFGPGTRLLVL.

The table lists this clone with a count of one. The chain recombines TRBV7-6 with TRBJ2-7; TRBD1 matches at 10 bases. In germline, CDR1 is SGHVS, CDR2 FNYEAQ. The CDR3 covers 15 residues. Trimming at V came to 4 bases and at J to 3 bases, leaving 6 bases not matched to a gene. CDR3 sequence reads: CASSSGQGVDYEQYF. CDR3 in DNA: TGTGCCAGCAGCTCCGGACAGGGGGTCGACTACGAGCAGTACTTC.

The chain couples TRBV29-1 to TRBJ1-4, with 8 bases fitting TRBD1. The CDR3 is 12 amino acids. Trimming removed 6 bases from V and 8 bases from J; junction bases left unmatched: 5. CDR1 is SQVTM and CDR2 is ANQGSEA in the germline V gene. CDR3 coding DNA: TGCAGCGTCGGACAGGGACAGGAAAAACTGTTTTTT. Its protein product is CSVGQGQEKLFF.

This chain joins TRBV7-2 and TRBJ2-7, with D tentatively TRBD1 or TRBD2 (5 bases each). Germline lookup yields CDR1 SGHTA and CDR2 FQGNSA. The CDR3 contains 15 residues. V lost 5 bases and J lost 9, with 23 bases in between. This CDR3 is CASSRYEGLVTGQYF. In DNA form, the CDR3 reads TGTGCCAGCAGCCGCTACGAGGGGCTAGTCACAGGGCAGTACTTC.